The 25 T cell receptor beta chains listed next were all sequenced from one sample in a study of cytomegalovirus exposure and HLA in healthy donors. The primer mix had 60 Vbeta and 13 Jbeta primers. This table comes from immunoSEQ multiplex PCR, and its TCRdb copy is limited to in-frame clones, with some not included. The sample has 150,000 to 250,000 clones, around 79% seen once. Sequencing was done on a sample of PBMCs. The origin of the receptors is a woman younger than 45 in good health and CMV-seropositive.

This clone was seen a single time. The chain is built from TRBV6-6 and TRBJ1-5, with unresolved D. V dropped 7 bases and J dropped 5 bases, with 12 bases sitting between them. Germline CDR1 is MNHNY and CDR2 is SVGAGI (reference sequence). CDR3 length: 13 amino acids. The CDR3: CASTGEADQPQHF. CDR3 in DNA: TGTGCCAGCACAGGCGAAGCAGATCAGCCCCAGCATTTT.

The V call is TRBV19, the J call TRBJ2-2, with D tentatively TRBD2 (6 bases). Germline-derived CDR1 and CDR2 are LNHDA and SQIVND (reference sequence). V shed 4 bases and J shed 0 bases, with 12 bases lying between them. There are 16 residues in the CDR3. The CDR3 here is CASSTPGLPNTGELFF. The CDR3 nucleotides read TGTGCCAGTAGTACTCCGGGACTCCCGAACACCGGGGAGCTGTTTTTT.

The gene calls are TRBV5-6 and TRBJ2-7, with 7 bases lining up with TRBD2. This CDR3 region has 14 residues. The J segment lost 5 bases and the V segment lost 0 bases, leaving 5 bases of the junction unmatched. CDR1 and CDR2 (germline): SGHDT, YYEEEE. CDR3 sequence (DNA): TGTGCCAGCAGCTTGGGCCCACTAGCGAACGAGCAGTACTTC. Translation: CASSLGPLANEQYF.

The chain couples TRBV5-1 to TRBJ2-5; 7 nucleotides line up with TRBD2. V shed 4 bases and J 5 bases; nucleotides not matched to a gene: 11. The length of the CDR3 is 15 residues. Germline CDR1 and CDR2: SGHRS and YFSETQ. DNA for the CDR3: TGCGCCAGCAGCCCGGCGGGGGAATGGGGCGAGACCCAGTACTTC. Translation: CASSPAGEWGETQYF.

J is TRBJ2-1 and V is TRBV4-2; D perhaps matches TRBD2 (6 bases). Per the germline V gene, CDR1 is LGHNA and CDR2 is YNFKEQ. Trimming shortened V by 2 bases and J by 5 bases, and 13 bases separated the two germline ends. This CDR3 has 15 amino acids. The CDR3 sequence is CASSQPGTSDNEQFF. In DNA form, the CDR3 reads TGTGCCAGCAGCCAACCGGGGACTTCCGACAATGAGCAGTTCTTC.

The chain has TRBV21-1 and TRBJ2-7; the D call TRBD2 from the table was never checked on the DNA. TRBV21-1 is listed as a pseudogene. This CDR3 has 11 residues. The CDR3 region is CASSPPVEQYF. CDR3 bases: TGTGCCAGCAGCCCCCCGGTCGAGCAGTACTTC.

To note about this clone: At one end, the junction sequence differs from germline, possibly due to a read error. This CDR3 reads CASSSRFNARDSHLHF. CDR3 coding DNA: TGTGCCAGCAGCTCCCGTTTCAACGCCCGGGACAGCCATTTACACTTC. J is TRBJ2-7 and V is TRBV11-3; the match to TRBD1 covers 7 bases. In germline, CDR1 is SGHNT, CDR2 YENEEA. The CDR3 is 16 amino acids. The full variable domain, rest sourced from reference TRBV11-3 and TRBJ2-7, is EAGVVQSPRYKIIEKKQPVAFWCNPISGHNTLYWYLQNLGQGPELLIRYENEEAVDDSQLPKDRFSAERLKGVDSTLKIQPAELGDSAVYLCASSSRFNARDSHLHFGPGTRLTVT.

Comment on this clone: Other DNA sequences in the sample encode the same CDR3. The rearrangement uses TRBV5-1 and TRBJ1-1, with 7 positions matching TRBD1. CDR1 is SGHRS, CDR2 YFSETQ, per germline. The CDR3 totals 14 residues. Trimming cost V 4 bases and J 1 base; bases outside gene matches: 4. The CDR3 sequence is CASSVTGWNTEAFF. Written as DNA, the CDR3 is TGCGCCAGCAGCGTGACAGGGTGGAACACTGAAGCTTTCTTT.

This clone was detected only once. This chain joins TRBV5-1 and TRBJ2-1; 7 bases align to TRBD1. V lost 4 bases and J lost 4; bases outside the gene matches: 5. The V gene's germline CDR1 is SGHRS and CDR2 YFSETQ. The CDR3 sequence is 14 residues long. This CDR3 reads CASSRDSHYNEQFF. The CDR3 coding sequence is TGCGCCAGCAGCCGGGACAGTCATTACAATGAGCAGTTCTTC.

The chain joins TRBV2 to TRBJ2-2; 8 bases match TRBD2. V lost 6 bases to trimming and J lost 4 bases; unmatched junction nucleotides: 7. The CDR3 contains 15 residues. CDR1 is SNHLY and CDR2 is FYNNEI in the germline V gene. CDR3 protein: CASRGETSATGELFF. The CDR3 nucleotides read TGTGCCAGCAGGGGGGAGACTAGCGCCACCGGGGAGCTGTTTTTT.

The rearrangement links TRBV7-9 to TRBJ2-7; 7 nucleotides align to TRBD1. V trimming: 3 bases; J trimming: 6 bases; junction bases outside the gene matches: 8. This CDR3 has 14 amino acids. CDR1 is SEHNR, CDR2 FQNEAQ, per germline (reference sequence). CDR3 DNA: TGTGCCAGCAGCTTGCGACAGGGTGTTGGCGAGCAGTACTTC. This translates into CASSLRQGVGEQYF.

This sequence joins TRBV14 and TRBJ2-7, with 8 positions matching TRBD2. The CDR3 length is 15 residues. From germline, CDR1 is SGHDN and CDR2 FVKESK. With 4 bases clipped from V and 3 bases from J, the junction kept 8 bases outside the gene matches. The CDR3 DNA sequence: TGTGCCAGCAGCCGAGCGGGAGCCCTTGACTACGAGCAGTACTTC. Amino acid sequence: CASSRAGALDYEQYF.

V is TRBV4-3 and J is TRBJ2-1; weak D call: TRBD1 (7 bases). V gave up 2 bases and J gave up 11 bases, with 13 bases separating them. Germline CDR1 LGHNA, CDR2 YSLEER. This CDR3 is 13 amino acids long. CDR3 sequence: CASSQLRGAQQFF. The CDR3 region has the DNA TGCGCCAGCAGCCAACTCAGGGGGGCCCAGCAGTTCTTC.

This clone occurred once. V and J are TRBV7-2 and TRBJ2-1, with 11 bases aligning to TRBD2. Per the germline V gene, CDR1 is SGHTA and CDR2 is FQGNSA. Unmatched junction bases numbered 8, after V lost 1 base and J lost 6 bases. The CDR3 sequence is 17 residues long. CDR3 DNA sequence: TGTGCCAGCAGCTTAGGATTAGCGGGGGGGCCCCCCAATGAGCAGTTCTTC. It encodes CASSLGLAGGPPNEQFF.

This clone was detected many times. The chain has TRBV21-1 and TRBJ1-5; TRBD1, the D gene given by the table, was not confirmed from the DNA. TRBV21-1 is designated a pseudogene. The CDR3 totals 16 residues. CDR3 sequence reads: CASSNPGQGQNQPQHF. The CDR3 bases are TGTGCCAGCAGCAACCCCGGACAGGGTCAGAATCAGCCCCAGCATTTT.

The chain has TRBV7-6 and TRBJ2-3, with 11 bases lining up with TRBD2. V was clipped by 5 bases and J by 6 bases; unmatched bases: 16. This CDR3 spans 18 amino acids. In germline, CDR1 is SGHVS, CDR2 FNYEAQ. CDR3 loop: CASSPGVTSGAFGDTQYF. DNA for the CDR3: TGTGCCAGCAGCCCCGGGGTGACTAGCGGGGCCTTCGGGGATACGCAGTATTTT.

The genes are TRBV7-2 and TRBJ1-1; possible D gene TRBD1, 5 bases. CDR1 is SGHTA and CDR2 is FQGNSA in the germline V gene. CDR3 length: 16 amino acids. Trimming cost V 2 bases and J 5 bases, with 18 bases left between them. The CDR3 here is CASSLTAAPGGTEAFF. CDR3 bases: TGTGCCAGCAGCTTAACGGCAGCTCCCGGGGGGACTGAAGCTTTCTTT.

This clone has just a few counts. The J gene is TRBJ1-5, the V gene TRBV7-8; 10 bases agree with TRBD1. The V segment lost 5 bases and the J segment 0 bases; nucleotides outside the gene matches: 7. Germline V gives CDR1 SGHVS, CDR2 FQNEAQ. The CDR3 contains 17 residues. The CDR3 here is CASSGRTGGYSNQPQHF. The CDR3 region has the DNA TGTGCCAGCAGCGGACGGACAGGGGGATATAGCAATCAGCCCCAGCATTTT.

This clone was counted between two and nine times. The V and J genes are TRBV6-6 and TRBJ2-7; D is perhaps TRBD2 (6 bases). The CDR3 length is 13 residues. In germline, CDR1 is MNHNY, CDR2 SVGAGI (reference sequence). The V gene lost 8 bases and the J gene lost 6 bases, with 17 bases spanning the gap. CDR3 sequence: CASSSTGGSEQYF. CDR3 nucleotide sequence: TGTGCCAGCTCCTCTACTGGAGGGTCCGAGCAGTACTTC.

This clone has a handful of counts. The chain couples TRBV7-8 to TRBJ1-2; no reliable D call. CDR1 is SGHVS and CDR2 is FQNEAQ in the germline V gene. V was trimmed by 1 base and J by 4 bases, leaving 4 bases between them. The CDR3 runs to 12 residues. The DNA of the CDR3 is TGTGCCAGCAGCTTAGGCAGCTATGGCTACACCTTC. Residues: CASSLGSYGYTF.

For the CDR3, the DNA is TGTGCCAGCAGCTTACTAGCGGGAGGGATCAATGAGCAGTTCTTC. Residues: CASSLLAGGINEQFF. The V and J genes are TRBV11-3 and TRBJ2-1, with TRBD2 identical over 12 bases. The trim removed 2 bases at V and 6 bases at J, leaving 2 bases unmatched. There are 15 residues in the CDR3. Germline V gene data show CDR1 as SGHNT and CDR2 as YENEEA. Full variable domain (missing parts from reference TRBV11-3 and TRBJ2-1): EAGVVQSPRYKIIEKKQPVAFWCNPISGHNTLYWYLQNLGQGPELLIRYENEEAVDDSQLPKDRFSAERLKGVDSTLKIQPAELGDSAVYLCASSLLAGGINEQFFGPGTRLTVL.

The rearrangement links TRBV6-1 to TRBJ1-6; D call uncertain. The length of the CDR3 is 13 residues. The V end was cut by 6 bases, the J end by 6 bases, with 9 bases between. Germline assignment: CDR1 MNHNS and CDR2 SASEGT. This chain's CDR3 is CASRQRGNSPLHF. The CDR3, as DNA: TGTGCCAGCAGGCAACGGGGTAATTCACCCCTCCACTTT.

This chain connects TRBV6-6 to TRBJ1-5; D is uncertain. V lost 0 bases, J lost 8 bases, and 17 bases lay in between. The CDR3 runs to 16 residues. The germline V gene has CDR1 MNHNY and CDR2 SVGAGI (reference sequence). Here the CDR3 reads CASSYSPQWQLEPQHF. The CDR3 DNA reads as TGTGCCAGCAGTTACTCCCCCCAGTGGCAGTTGGAGCCCCAGCATTTT.

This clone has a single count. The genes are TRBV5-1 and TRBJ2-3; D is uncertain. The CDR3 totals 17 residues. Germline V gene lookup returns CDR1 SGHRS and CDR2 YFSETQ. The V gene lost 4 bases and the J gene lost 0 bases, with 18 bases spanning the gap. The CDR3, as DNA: TGCGCCAGCAGCCGCCTCGACTCAGTCTTTAGCACAGATACGCAGTATTTT. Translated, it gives CASSRLDSVFSTDTQYF.

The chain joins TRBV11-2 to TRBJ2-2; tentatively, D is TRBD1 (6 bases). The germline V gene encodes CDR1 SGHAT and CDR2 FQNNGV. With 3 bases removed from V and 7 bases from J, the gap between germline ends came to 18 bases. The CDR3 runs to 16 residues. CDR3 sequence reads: CASSFSGSGVFGELFF. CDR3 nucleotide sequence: TGTGCCAGCAGCTTCAGCGGCTCAGGGGTTTTCGGGGAGCTGTTTTTT.